The 15 T cell receptor beta chains below come from one sample, sequenced in a study of post-analysis software for immune sequencing data. Study-level points and caveats: Elevated frequency relative to controls characterized roughly five TRBV segments in patients, TRBV5-6, TRBV5-1 and TRBV20-1 among them.

Unique molecular identifiers were present in the TCR beta cDNA libraries. TCRdb processed the PCR reads anew with MiXCR; each CDR3 protein has one entry. The sample has about 200,000 distinct CDR3 sequences, over 25% seen once. These receptors have no known antigen. Sequenced material: blood. The receptors derive from a girl under 18 with multiple sclerosis.

This chain uses TRBV7-3 with TRBJ2-7; 7 bases agree with TRBD1. The CDR3 loop spans 13 amino acids. Germline V gene sequence: CDR1 SGHTA, CDR2 FQGTGA. V gave up 5 bases and J gave up 9 bases; unmatched junction bases: 10. The CDR3 loop is CASSLTGPNGQYF. The CDR3 bases are TGTGCCAGCAGCCTGACAGGGCCCAACGGGCAGTACTTC. Using reference TRBV7-3 and TRBJ2-7 for the parts outside the CDR3, the full variable domain is GAGVSQTPSNKVTEKGKYVELRCDPISGHTALYWYRQSLGQGPEFLIYFQGTGAADDSGLPNDRFFAVRPEGSVSTLKIQRTERGDSAVYLCASSLTGPNGQYFGPGTRLTVT.

This clonotype was found a few times. CDR3 region: CASSLESGANVLTF. The CDR3, as DNA: TGTGCCAGCAGCTTAGAATCTGGGGCCAACGTCCTGACTTTC. The V and J genes are TRBV7-3 and TRBJ2-6; D gene ambiguous. The CDR3 totals 14 residues. Germline V CDR1 and CDR2: SGHTA, FQGTGA. Trimming removed 2 bases from V and 1 base from J, with 3 bases in between.

This clonotype was counted at least ten times. This chain uses TRBV10-3 with TRBJ2-7; D remains unclear. There are 9 residues in the CDR3. V gave up 8 bases and J gave up 5 bases, with 4 bases separating them. The V gene's germline CDR1 is ENHRY and CDR2 SYGVKD. DNA of the CDR3: TGTGCCATCGGAAACGAGCAGTACTTC. Translation: CAIGNEQYF.

This clonotype was picked up one time. A read error is possible here, since a much larger clone lies one base away. This chain uses TRBV6-6 with TRBJ2-7, with D tentatively TRBD1 (6 bases). CDR1 is MNHNY, CDR2 SVGAGI, per germline (reference sequence). The CDR3 sequence is 15 residues long. Trimming shortened V by 6 bases and J by 9 bases, and 24 bases separated the two germline ends. The CDR3 DNA follows: TGTGCCAGCAGCCAACAACAGGGCTCCCTGGGCGGGCAGTACTTC. It is translated as CASSQQQGSLGGQYF.

This clonotype was observed a few times. The gene calls are TRBV6-5 and TRBJ2-7; tentative D call: TRBD1 (6 bases). The germline V gene encodes CDR1 MNHEY and CDR2 SVGAGI. Between the trimmed V and J ends, which lost 6 bases and 1 base, there was a span of 13 bases. This CDR3 has 14 residues. CDR3 sequence: CASRYREMSYEQYF. For the CDR3, the DNA is TGTGCCAGCAGGTACAGGGAGATGTCCTACGAGCAGTACTTC.

The chain carries TRBV7-2 and TRBJ2-1, with 10 bases matching TRBD2. Germline CDR1 SGHTA, CDR2 FQGNSA. V gave up 1 base and J gave up 8 bases; unmatched junction bases: 5. The CDR3 totals 15 residues. CDR3 sequence (DNA): TGTGCCAGCAGCTTAGTGAGCGGGGGGGCAGATGAGCAGTTCTTC. Translating it yields CASSLVSGGADEQFF.

As for this clonotype: A much larger clone sits a single nucleotide away, making a read error possible. The J gene is TRBJ2-7, the V gene TRBV11-2, with 8 bases matching TRBD2. The CDR3 consists of 15 residues. With V trimmed by 3 bases and J by 12 bases, 16 bases remained unmatched. CDR1 SGHAT and CDR2 FQNNGV come from the germline V gene. The CDR3: CASSFRREVHKTLYF. CDR3 in DNA: TGTGCCAGCAGCTTCAGGCGGGAGGTTCATAAGACCCTGTACTTC.

J is TRBJ1-2 and V is TRBV7-9; D call uncertain. V lost 5 bases to trimming and J lost 4 bases, with 14 bases between them. Germline V lookup: CDR1 SEHNR, CDR2 FQNEAQ (reference sequence). The CDR3 runs to 14 residues. This CDR3 reads CASSTSGYTYGYTF. CDR3 in DNA: TGTGCCAGCAGCACCTCTGGCTACACCTATGGCTACACCTTC.

V and J are TRBV7-8 and TRBJ1-6; unclear D gene. Trimming shortened V by 0 bases and J by 7 bases, and 13 bases separated the two germline ends. This CDR3 contains 16 residues. Germline values: CDR1 SGHVS, CDR2 FQNEAQ. In DNA, the CDR3 is TGTGCCAGCAGCTTAGCGGAAACAAGAGGGAATTCACCCCTCCACTTT. This encodes CASSLAETRGNSPLHF.

This clonotype was counted at least ten times. The V and J genes are TRBV5-1 and TRBJ2-1, with 12 bases matching TRBD1. The J segment lost 7 bases and the V segment lost 4 bases, leaving 6 bases of the junction unmatched. The CDR3 extends over 15 amino acids. Germline loops: CDR1 SGHRS, CDR2 YFSETQ. CDR3 DNA sequence: TGCGCCAGCAGCGCGGGACAGGGGGCCTGGAATGAGCAGTTCTTC. It translates to CASSAGQGAWNEQFF.

This clonotype turned up a few times. V gene TRBV6-5 combines with J gene TRBJ2-2, with 8 bases fitting TRBD2. Unmatched junction bases numbered 8, after V lost 3 bases and J lost 5 bases. The CDR3 extends over 16 amino acids. Germline V CDR1 and CDR2: MNHEY, SVGAGI. CDR3: CASSYPQRGTTGELFF. The DNA of the CDR3 is TGTGCCAGCAGTTATCCCCAGCGGGGGACAACCGGGGAGCTGTTTTTT.

This clonotype was seen many times. For the CDR3, the DNA is TGTGCCAGCAGCAGACAGGGAGGCAATCAGCCCCAGCATTTT. This sequence encodes CASSRQGGNQPQHF. The chain recombines TRBV12-3 or TRBV12-4 with TRBJ1-5, with 7 bases that match TRBD1. J was trimmed by 2 bases and V by 6 bases; bases with no gene match: 4. The CDR3 loop spans 14 amino acids.

The table lists this clonotype with a few counts. One end of the junction varies from germline; a read error may be responsible. The chain employs TRBV20-1 and TRBJ1-4; D is undetermined. Germline CDR1 is DFQATT and CDR2 is SNEGSKA (reference sequence). The CDR3 consists of 12 residues. The CDR3 DNA reads as TGCAGGGCTAGAGGTCAAGAGGAAAAACTGTTTTTT. It is translated as CRARGQEEKLFF.

The chain joins TRBV20-1 to TRBJ1-5; D remains ambiguous. Trimming took off 3 bases at V and 0 bases at J, with 12 bases between the two ends. The germline V gene encodes CDR1 DFQATT and CDR2 SNEGSKA (reference sequence). The CDR3 length is 15 residues. The CDR3 DNA follows: TGCAGTGCTAGCTTGGGATTCTATAGCAATCAGCCCCAGCATTTT. Translated: CSASLGFYSNQPQHF.

This clonotype was detected many times. This CDR3 reads CASSLDRVGEKLFF. CDR3 nucleotides: TGCGCCAGCAGCCTGGACAGGGTCGGTGAAAAACTGTTTTTT. The J gene is TRBJ1-4, the V gene TRBV4-1, with 8 bases fitting TRBD1. Germline-derived CDR1 and CDR2 are MGHRA and YSYEKL. J lost 7 bases, V lost 4 bases, and 5 bases had no gene match. The CDR3 is 14 amino acids.